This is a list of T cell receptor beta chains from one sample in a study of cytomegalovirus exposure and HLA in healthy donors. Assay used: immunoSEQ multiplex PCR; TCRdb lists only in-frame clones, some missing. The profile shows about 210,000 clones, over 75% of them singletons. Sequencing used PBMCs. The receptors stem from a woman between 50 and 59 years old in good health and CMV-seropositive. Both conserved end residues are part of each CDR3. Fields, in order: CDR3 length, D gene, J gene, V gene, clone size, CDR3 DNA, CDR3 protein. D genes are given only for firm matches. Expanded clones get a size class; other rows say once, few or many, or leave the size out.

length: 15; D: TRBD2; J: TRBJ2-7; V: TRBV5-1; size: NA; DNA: TGCGCCAGCAGTCCCGGACTAGCGGGGGGCGGCGAGCAGTACTTC; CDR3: CASSPGLAGGGEQYF
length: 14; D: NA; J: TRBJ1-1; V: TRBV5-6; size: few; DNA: TGTGCCAGCAGCTTGACAGGGCTAAACACTGAAGCTTTCTTT; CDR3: CASSLTGLNTEAFF
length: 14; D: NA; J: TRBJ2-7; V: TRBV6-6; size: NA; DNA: TGTGCCAGCAGTTACGGGGCGCTGTCCTACGAGCAGTACTTC; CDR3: CASSYGALSYEQYF
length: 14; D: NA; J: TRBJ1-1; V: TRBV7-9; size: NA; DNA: TGTGCCAGCAGCTTACCAGACCGGGGGACTGAAGCTTTCTTT; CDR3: CASSLPDRGTEAFF
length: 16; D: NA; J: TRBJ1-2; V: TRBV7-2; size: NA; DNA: TGTGCCAGCAGCTTAGATCGGGGGGCCCTCGACTATGGCTACACCTTC; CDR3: CASSLDRGALDYGYTF
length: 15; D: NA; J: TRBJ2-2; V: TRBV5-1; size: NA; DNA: TGCGCCAGCAGCTTGGGCGATAGGGGCAGGGAGGAGCTGTTTTTT; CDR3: CASSLGDRGREELFF
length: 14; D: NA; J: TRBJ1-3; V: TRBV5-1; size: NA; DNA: TGCGCCAGCAGCTTGACAGGAACTGGAAACACCATATATTTT; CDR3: CASSLTGTGNTIYF
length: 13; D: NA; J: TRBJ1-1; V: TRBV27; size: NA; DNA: TGTGCCGCGAGGTTAGGGGCTGGGACTGAAGCTTTCTTT; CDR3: CAARLGAGTEAFF
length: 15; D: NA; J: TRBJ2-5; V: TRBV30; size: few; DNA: TGTGCCTGGCAGCTCGCGACAGGCTTAGCGGAGACCCAGTACTTC; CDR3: CAWQLATGLAETQYF
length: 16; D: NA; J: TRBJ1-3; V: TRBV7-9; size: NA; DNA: TGTGCCAGCAGCCCGGACAGTCCGGGGCTTGGAAACACCATATATTTT; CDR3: CASSPDSPGLGNTIYF
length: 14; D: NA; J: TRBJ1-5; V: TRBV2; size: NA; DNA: TGTGCCAGCAGTGAAGCCCAGGGCAATCAGCCCCAGCATTTT; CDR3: CASSEAQGNQPQHF
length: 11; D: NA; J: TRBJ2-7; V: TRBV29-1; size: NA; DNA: TGCAGCGTTGAAGATGGGCCCGAGCAGTACTTC; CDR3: CSVEDGPEQYF
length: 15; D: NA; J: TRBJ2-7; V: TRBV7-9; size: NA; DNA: TGTGCCAGCAGCCCCTGGACAGAGAAACCCTACGAGCAGTACTTC; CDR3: CASSPWTEKPYEQYF
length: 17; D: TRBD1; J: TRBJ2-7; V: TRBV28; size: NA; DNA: TGTGCCAGCAGCCAAGGAAATGGACAGGTACGGTCCTACGAGCAGTACTTC; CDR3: CASSQGNGQVRSYEQYF
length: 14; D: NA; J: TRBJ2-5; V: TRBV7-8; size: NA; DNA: TGTGCCAGCAGCCCGGGACACCTCCAAGAGACCCAGTACTTC; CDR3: CASSPGHLQETQYF
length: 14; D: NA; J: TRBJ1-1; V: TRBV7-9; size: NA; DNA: TGTGCCAGCAGCTTATCTCAGGGGAACACTGAAGCTTTCTTT; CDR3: CASSLSQGNTEAFF
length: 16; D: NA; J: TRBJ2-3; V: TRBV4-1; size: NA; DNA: TGCGCCAGCAGCTGGGGTGGAACAGGGCGCACAGATACGCAGTATTTT; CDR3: CASSWGGTGRTDTQYF
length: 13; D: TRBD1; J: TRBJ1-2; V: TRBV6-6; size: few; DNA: TGTGCCAGCAGTTACGACAGGGGTCAAGGCTACACCTTC; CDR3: CASSYDRGQGYTF
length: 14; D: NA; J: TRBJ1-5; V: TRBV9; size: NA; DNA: TGTGCCAGCAGCGTAGACGGGGGAAATCAACCCCAGCATTTT; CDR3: CASSVDGGNQPQHF
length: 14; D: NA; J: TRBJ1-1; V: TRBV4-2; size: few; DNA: TGTGCCAGCAGCCAATCGTCGGGGAACACTGAAGCTTTCTTT; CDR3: CASSQSSGNTEAFF
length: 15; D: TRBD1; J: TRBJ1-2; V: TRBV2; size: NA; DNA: TGTGCCAGCAGTGAGTGGGGACAGTACTTTACTGGCTACACCTTC; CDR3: CASSEWGQYFTGYTF
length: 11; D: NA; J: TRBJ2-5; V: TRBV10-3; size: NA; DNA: TGTGCCATCAGTGAGGGGGAGGCCCAGTACTTC; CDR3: CAISEGEAQYF
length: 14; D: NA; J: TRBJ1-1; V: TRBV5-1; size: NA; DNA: TGCGCCAGCAGCTTGCGGTACCGGGACACTGAAGCTTTCTTT; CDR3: CASSLRYRDTEAFF
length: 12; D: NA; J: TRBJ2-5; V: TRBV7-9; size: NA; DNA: TGTGCCAGCAGCTTCCTACAAGAGACCCAGTACTTC; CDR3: CASSFLQETQYF
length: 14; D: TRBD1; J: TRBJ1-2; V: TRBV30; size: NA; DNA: TGTGCCTGGAGTCGTAGACAGGGGCTCTATGGCTACACCTTC; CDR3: CAWSRRQGLYGYTF
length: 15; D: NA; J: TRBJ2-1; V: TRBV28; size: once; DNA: TGTGCCAGCAGTTTCGCCGGCTCGGGGGACAATGAGCAGTTCTTC; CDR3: CASSFAGSGDNEQFF
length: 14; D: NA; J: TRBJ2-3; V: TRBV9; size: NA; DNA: TGTGCCAGCACCGACGGGGGAGCTACAGATACGCAGTATTTT; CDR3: CASTDGGATDTQYF
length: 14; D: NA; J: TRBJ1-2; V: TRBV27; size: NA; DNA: TGTGCCAGCAGTCATGGAGGGGAGGGCTATGGCTACACCTTC; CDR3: CASSHGGEGYGYTF
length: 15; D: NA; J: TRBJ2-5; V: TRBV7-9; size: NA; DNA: TGTGCCAGCAGCCCCGTGTTTCGACTCGGTGGGACCCAGTACTTC; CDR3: CASSPVFRLGGTQYF
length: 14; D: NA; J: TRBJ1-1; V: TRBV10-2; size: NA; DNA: TGCGCCAGCAGTGAGGGCCCCGATTTAACTGAAGCTTTCTTT; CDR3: CASSEGPDLTEAFF
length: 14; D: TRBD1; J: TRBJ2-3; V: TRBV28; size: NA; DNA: TGTGCCAGCAGTTTGAGGGGGCGCGTAGATACGCAGTATTTT; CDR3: CASSLRGRVDTQYF
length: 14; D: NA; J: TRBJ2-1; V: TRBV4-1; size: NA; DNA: TGCGCCAGCAGCTCGCAGGGGCAGGGAATGGGGCAGTTCTTC; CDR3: CASSSQGQGMGQFF
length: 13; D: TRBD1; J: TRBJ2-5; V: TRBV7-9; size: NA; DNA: TGTGCCAGCAGCTCGAACAGGGGTGAGACCCAGTACTTC; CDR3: CASSSNRGETQYF
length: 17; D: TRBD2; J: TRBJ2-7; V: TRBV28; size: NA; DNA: TGTGCCAGCAGTTTAAAGCGGGGGGGGTCCCAGTCCTACGAGCAGTACTTC; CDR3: CASSLKRGGSQSYEQYF
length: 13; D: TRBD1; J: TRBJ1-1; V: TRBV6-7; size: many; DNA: TGTGCCAGCAATCTACAGGGGAGTACTGAAGCTTTCTTT; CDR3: CASNLQGSTEAFF
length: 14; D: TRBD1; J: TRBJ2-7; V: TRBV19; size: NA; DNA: TGTGCCAGTAAGCCGGGACAGGGTAACCACGAGCAGTACTTC; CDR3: CASKPGQGNHEQYF
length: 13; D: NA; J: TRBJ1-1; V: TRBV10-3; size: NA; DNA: TGTGCCATCAGTCCCGGCAGGGGCACTGAAGCTTTCTTT; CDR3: CAISPGRGTEAFF
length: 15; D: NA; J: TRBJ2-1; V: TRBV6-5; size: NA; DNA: TGTGCCAGCAGCGGACTTCGGGGTAGGGTACAGGAGCAGTTCTTC; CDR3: CASSGLRGRVQEQFF
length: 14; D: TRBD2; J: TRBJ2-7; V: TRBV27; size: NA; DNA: TGTGCCAGCGCCCGAAGCGGGGGGGCCTACGAGCAGTACTTC; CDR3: CASARSGGAYEQYF
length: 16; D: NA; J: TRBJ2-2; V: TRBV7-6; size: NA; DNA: TGTGCCAGCAGCTTAGCTTCAGGGCGAGACACCGGGGAGCTGTTTTTT; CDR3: CASSLASGRDTGELFF
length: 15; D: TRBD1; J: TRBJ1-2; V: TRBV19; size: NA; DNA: TGTGCCAGTAGTCCCTGGACAGGGAGGAACTATGGCTACACCTTC; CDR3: CASSPWTGRNYGYTF
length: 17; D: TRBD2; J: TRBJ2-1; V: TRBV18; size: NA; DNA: TGTGCCAGCTCACGCCAACTAGCGGGGACTGGCATCAATGAGCAGTTCTTC; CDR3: CASSRQLAGTGINEQFF